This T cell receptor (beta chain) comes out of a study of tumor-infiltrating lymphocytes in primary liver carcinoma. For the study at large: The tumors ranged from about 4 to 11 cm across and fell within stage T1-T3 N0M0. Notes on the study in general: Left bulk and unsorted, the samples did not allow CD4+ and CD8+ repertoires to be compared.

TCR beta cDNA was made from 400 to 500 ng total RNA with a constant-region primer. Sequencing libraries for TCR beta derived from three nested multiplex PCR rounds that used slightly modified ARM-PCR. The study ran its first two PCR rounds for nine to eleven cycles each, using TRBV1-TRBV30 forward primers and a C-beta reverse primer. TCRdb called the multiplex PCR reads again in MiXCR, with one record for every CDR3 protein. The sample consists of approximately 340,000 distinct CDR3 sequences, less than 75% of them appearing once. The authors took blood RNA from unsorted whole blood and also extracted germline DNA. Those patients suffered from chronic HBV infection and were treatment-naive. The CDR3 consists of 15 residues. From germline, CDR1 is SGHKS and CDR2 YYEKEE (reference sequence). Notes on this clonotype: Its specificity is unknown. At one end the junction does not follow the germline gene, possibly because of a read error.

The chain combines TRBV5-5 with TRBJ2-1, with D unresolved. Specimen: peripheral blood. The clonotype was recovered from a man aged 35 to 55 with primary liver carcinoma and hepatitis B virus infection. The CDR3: CACSLVGSMINEQFF. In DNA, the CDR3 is TGTGCCTGCAGCTTGGTTGGCAGTATGATCAATGAGCAGTTCTTC.